This T cell receptor beta chain was profiled in a study of shared clonotypes between healthy human individuals (dated by TCRdb to 2019 to 2021). Study-level background: The cohort included three men and a couple of women between 18 and 49 years of age. For each donor, CD4 naive and CD4 memory were each given three plates, CD8 naive was given two plates, and CD8 memory was given one plate. To estimate repertoire size and how much clonotypes are shared between individuals, the study performed deep sequencing of blood TCR repertoires from a handful of healthy adults. Libraries were prepared and TCR repertoires were sequenced by different laboratories using diverse techniques, in order to increase sequencing depth and limit assay-specific biases. Per donor, leukapheresis produced somewhere between about 0.94 and 9.5 billion PBMCs. Overall results and qualifications from the work: Rarefaction of sorted-subset datasets indicated incomplete sequencing despite the large sequencing depth. Across four donors, about 4.5% of naive CD4, around 3.5% of naive CD8, 2.3% of memory CD4, and approximately 0.4% of memory CD8 clonotypes were shared. Larger estimated clonotype richness was generally found for naive subsets than for memory subsets. Because the study included a small number of donors, the genetic and exposure-history diversity represented was limited. Compared with non-shared clonotypes, the clonotypes found in all four sorted-subset donors had higher generation probabilities. Pairwise subsampling indicated that sequencing depth was expected to affect the degree of clonotype sharing among donors. Sampling was restricted to blood, and TCR repertoires in tissues likely differ from the TCR repertoires found in blood.

Using the deep immunoSEQ assay, multiplex PCR amplified TCR CDR3 regions from genomic DNA. Genomic DNA extracted from each cell subset was distributed evenly over all wells of several immunoSEQ 96-well plates, and each plate served as one replicate. Each replicate PCR for sorted subsets received around 200 ng genomic DNA, equal to tens of thousands of T cell genomes. Purified libraries were measured with a Qubit 3.0 fluorometer, size-checked on a Bioanalyzer 2100, and measured again with the KAPA Library Quantification kit. Every immunoSEQ 96-well plate was sequenced on a separate single-read 150-cycle Illumina NextSeq 550 flow cell. Processing in the source paper ran as follows. Because the immunoSEQ output held only junctional sequences and lacked quality scores, the filtering could not match the filtering applied to full-length reads. Sequences were annotated with PyIR, a Python wrapper for IgBLAST v1.9, and V/J genes and CDR3 were assigned using IMGT germline references. Reads were removed for weak V/J assignments (E-value above 1e-6), missing CDR3, stop codons, out-of-frame junctions, or ambiguous translated residues. A V3J clonotype was defined by an identical inferred V gene, J gene, and CDR3 amino acid sequence. To compute the percentage overlap between repertoires, the number of shared unique clonotypes was divided by the size of the smaller repertoire. Richness of each repertoire was evaluated using RTK rarefaction, the Chao1 estimator, and Recon v2.1 estimates of unobserved clonotypes. Generation probabilities were computed with OLGA for all TCRbeta clonotypes obtained by the gDNA method from several donors. Here the immuneACCESS table is served through TCRdb, limited to in-frame sequences with V and J called. Missing clones are a known gap in these copies; in checked studies unresolved V genes cover under half, and the rest lacks a known reason. V and J calls and clone size are given by that table; D and trimming were obtained from the DNA. Recorded for this sample are some 740,000 clones; 80% to 95% of them occurred a single time. Of the sample, around 24% falls within the top ten clones.

Comment on this clone: The antigen it recognizes is unknown. One base away there is no much larger clone; base qualities are not given.

V loses 4 bases, J loses 1 base, and the germline ends lie 10 bases apart. The CDR3 covers 14 residues, taking in both the cysteine and the phenylalanine. Kept here is only the CDR3 DNA, which spans 42 bases and is read in frame from base 1. The germline V gene (reference sequence) yields MNHEY for CDR1 and SMNVEV for CDR2. CD8 naive samples were obtained by positive selection for CCR7 among CD45RO-negative cells, yielding a CD45RA+CCR7+ population from which TemRA cells were excluded. Donors were healthy HIV-negative adults with no recently reported acute infections or vaccinations. All donors were Caucasian adults living in Nashville, Tennessee, USA. After blood collection by leukapheresis, PBMCs were isolated using Ficoll-Histopaque density gradient centrifugation and then cryopreserved in the vapor phase of liquid nitrogen. Analytical flow cytometry was used to check the purity and quantity of each magnetically sorted T cell population. From each sorted fraction, genomic DNA was isolated and quantified by UV absorbance on a Nanodrop 2000c.

The chain is made from TRBV27 and TRBJ2-5; the D gene assignment is ambiguous. The sequence derives from a man aged 25-45 years in good health. The sequenced sample consisted of naive CD8+ T cells sorted from blood. The sample's cell subset or site label, in plain terms: CD45RA+CCR7+. The CDR3 has the sequence CASSSLDSQETQYF. The DNA reads TGTGCCAGCAGTTCCCTCGACTCCCAAGAGACCCAGTACTTC.